This is a list of T cell receptor beta chains from one sample in a study of T-cell memory formation after mild COVID-19. TCRdb analysed the 5' RACE reads with MiXCR anew, one entry per CDR3 protein. Among about 200,000 distinct CDR3 sequences, around 8.8% were seen once, and the ten largest hold 3.5% to 4%. The source material was PBMCs or a T cell subset sorted from them (not recorded which). These receptors were collected from a man in his late teens or twenties who had mild COVID-19 (a few samples of this study predate the infection). Cell type and time point are not known. The CDR3 runs from the conserved cysteine through the conserved F or W. The D gene is left open where the match is weak. Clone size is not always given. Where it is, it says once, few, many or a class for expanded clones.

D gene,clone size,J gene,V gene,CDR3 DNA,CDR3 protein
NA,few,TRBJ1-1,TRBV7-2,TGTGCCAGCAGCCCCCAGCAGGGTAGGAACACTGAAGCTTTCTTT,CASSPQQGRNTEAFF
NA,NA,TRBJ2-3,TRBV2,TGTGCCAGCAGGGACCCAAACACAGATACGCAGTATTTT,CASRDPNTDTQYF
NA,NA,TRBJ1-6,TRBV11-2,TGTGCCAGCAGCTCACTTCAGGGCATAAATTCACCCCTCCACTTT,CASSSLQGINSPLHF
NA,many,TRBJ1-1,TRBV15,TGTGCCACCAGCACCTGGGGGGCGAACACTGAAGCTTTCTTT,CATSTWGANTEAFF
NA,few,TRBJ2-5,TRBV6-2/TRBV6-3,TGTGCCAGCTGGCACGGAGAGACCCAGTACTTC,CASWHGETQYF
NA,medium-sized,TRBJ2-1,TRBV5-1,TGCGCCAGCAGCTTGACAGGCAACAATGAGCAGTTCTTC,CASSLTGNNEQFF
NA,NA,TRBJ2-5,TRBV15,TGTGCCACCAGCAGGGGTTTGAGTACCGGAGAGACCCAGTACTTC,CATSRGLSTGETQYF
NA,NA,TRBJ2-5,TRBV2,TGTGCCAGCACCGGGACACGCATAAGGGAGACCCAGTACTTC,CASTGTRIRETQYF
NA,few,TRBJ1-2,TRBV28,TGTGCCAGCAGTTTAGGGGGGGCTGGGACATCCTCTTACGGCTACACCTTC,CASSLGGAGTSSYGYTF
NA,many,TRBJ2-7,TRBV5-1,TGCGCCAGCTCACAAAGGACGGGCAGGAGCTCCTACGAGCAGTACTTC,CASSQRTGRSSYEQYF
NA,many,TRBJ2-1,TRBV20-1,TGCAGTGCTAGAGACCCCCCCCAGGGTGAGCAGTTCTTC,CSARDPPQGEQFF
NA,many,TRBJ2-7,TRBV12-3/TRBV12-4,TGTGCCAGCAGTTTAGTAGGGGGGACATACGAGCAGTACTTC,CASSLVGGTYEQYF
NA,NA,TRBJ1-3,TRBV7-2,TGTGCCAGCAGCTTAGTGGGGGGGCGCGATGGAAACACCATATATTTT,CASSLVGGRDGNTIYF
NA,few,TRBJ1-4,TRBV29-1,TGCAGCGTTGACACAGAAAATGAAAAACTGTTTTTT,CSVDTENEKLFF
NA,many,TRBJ2-3,TRBV5-4,TGTGCCAGCACCGAAGAAGGGTCACTAAGCACAGATACGCAGTATTTT,CASTEEGSLSTDTQYF
TRBD1,NA,TRBJ1-4,TRBV19,TGTGCCAGTAGCACACAGGGGCGTGCAACTAATGAAAAACTGTTTTTT,CASSTQGRATNEKLFF
TRBD2,NA,TRBJ2-3,TRBV29-1,TGCAGCGTTTTCCAGGGAGGGCGGGATACGCAGTATTTT,CSVFQGGRDTQYF
NA,few,TRBJ1-2,TRBV12-5,TGTGCTAGTGGCCGATGGGCAGGGAGTATCTATGGCTACACCTTC,CASGRWAGSIYGYTF
NA,NA,TRBJ1-2,TRBV14,TGTGCCAGCAGCCGAGGGACTGCATATGGCTACACCTTC,CASSRGTAYGYTF
NA,few,TRBJ2-1,TRBV2,TGTGCCAGCAGTGAACAGGCGGGTGAGCAGTTCTTC,CASSEQAGEQFF
NA,NA,TRBJ1-6,TRBV4-3,TGCGCCAGCAGCCATCGGACCTTACGGGATTCACCCCTCCACTTT,CASSHRTLRDSPLHF
TRBD1,NA,TRBJ1-6,TRBV6-5,TGTGCCAGCAGCGACAGGGTGGGTTCACCCCTCCACTTT,CASSDRVGSPLHF
NA,many,TRBJ2-5,TRBV4-1,TGCGCCAGCAGCCAAGCATTGGTAGGGGGTGAGACCCAGTACTTC,CASSQALVGGETQYF
NA,many,TRBJ1-2,TRBV19,TGTGCCAGTAGTATCGAAAGGGTTGGCTACACCTTC,CASSIERVGYTF
NA,few,TRBJ1-5,TRBV29-1,TGCAGCGTTGCTGAGGGGTATAGCAATCAGCCCCAGCATTTT,CSVAEGYSNQPQHF
TRBD2,many,TRBJ2-5,TRBV5-5,TGTGCCAGCAGCGCGGGAGTCAGGGAGACCCAGTACTTC,CASSAGVRETQYF
NA,NA,TRBJ2-1,TRBV10-3,TGTGCCAGCAAGGGGGTTTTGAGTGAGCAGTTCTTC,CASKGVLSEQFF
TRBD1,many,TRBJ1-1,TRBV29-1,TGCAGCGTCGTAGGGGACAGGGTGATTATGAACACTGAAGCTTTCTTT,CSVVGDRVIMNTEAFF
TRBD1,NA,TRBJ2-1,TRBV3-1,TGTGCCAGCAGCCCGGCATGGGACAGGGGAAACAATGAGCAGTTCTTC,CASSPAWDRGNNEQFF
NA,few,TRBJ1-5,TRBV20-1,TGCAGTGCTAGAAATCGGGGGAACCCTATCCAGCATTTT,CSARNRGNPIQHF
NA,few,TRBJ2-5,TRBV10-3,TGTGCCATCAGTGAGAAAGGTAGCATGGAGACCCAGTACTTC,CAISEKGSMETQYF
NA,many,TRBJ2-3,TRBV4-3,TGCGCCAGCAGCCGCCAGTGGGTTGGGGATACGCAGTATTTT,CASSRQWVGDTQYF
NA,few,TRBJ2-1,TRBV20-1,TGCAGTGGGGGGGGCTCCAGCTCCTACAATGAGCAGTTCTTC,CSGGGSSSYNEQFF
TRBD2,many,TRBJ2-3,TRBV10-3,TGTGCCATCAGTAGCGGGGGGGACACAGATACGCAGTATTTT,CAISSGGDTDTQYF
NA,NA,TRBJ2-1,TRBV12-3/TRBV12-4,TGTGCCAGCACCCCGCTCGGATACAATGAGCAGTTCTTC,CASTPLGYNEQFF
NA,NA,TRBJ2-3,TRBV4-3,TGCGCCAGCAGCCAATCCCGGACAGATACGCAGTATTTT,CASSQSRTDTQYF
NA,many,TRBJ2-1,TRBV12-3/TRBV12-4,TGTGCCAGCAGTTTTTCTGGGGGAAAGGCCAATGAGCAGTTCTTC,CASSFSGGKANEQFF
NA,NA,TRBJ2-3,TRBV5-1,TGCGCCAGCGGGGATTCGTGGGTCGCAGATACGCAGTATTTT,CASGDSWVADTQYF
NA,many,TRBJ2-5,TRBV10-3,TGTGCCATCAGTGAGCGAGCCCGGGAGACCCAGTACTTC,CAISERARETQYF
NA,few,TRBJ1-1,TRBV7-2,TGTGCCGCGCTTAGGTCGGGGGCCACTGAAGCTTTCTTT,CAALRSGATEAFF
NA,NA,TRBJ2-7,TRBV6-2/TRBV6-3,TGTGCCAGCAGTTGGGGACTGAGACGCGAGCAGTACTTC,CASSWGLRREQYF
NA,NA,TRBJ2-2,TRBV5-1,TGCGCCAGCAGCTTGAGAGCGAACACCGGGGAGCTGTTTTTT,CASSLRANTGELFF
NA,NA,TRBJ1-2,TRBV6-6,TGTGCCAGCAGTTCATCCGATAAAACCTATGGCTACACCTTC,CASSSSDKTYGYTF
NA,few,TRBJ1-5,TRBV7-2,TGTGCCAGCAGCAAAGATAGGGGACCAGACAAGCCCCAGCATTTT,CASSKDRGPDKPQHF
NA,many,TRBJ1-1,TRBV27,TGTGCCAGCAGCCCAGGGACTTACATGAACACTGAAGCTTTCTTT,CASSPGTYMNTEAFF
TRBD2,many,TRBJ2-5,TRBV5-1,TGCGCCAGCAGCCCCACTAGCGGGGGAGACGCGACCCAGTACTTC,CASSPTSGGDATQYF
TRBD1,many,TRBJ1-3,TRBV7-2,TGTGCCAGCAGCAGTGGGACAGTGAACTCTGGAAACACCATATATTTT,CASSSGTVNSGNTIYF
NA,few,TRBJ2-3,TRBV30,TGTGCCTGGAGTGGACGGGGCGGAGATACGCAGTATTTT,CAWSGRGGDTQYF
NA,few,TRBJ2-7,TRBV3-1,TGTGCCAGCAGCCCTTGGGATTTAAACTACGAGCAGTACTTC,CASSPWDLNYEQYF
NA,many,TRBJ1-1,TRBV4-2,TGTGCCAGCAGCCAGGAAGGAGGCCCTGGTGAAGCTTTCTTT,CASSQEGGPGEAFF
TRBD2,NA,TRBJ2-3,TRBV5-1,TGCGCCAGCAGCTTGGAGGCGGGGGGGCCGACAGATACGCAGTATTTT,CASSLEAGGPTDTQYF
NA,few,TRBJ2-3,TRBV30,TGTGCCACGACAGACCCAGGGACAGATACGCAGTATTTT,CATTDPGTDTQYF
NA,NA,TRBJ2-6,TRBV19,TGTGCCAGTAGTAGACCTGGGGCCAACGTCCTGACTTTC,CASSRPGANVLTF
NA,few,TRBJ1-2,TRBV5-6,TGTGCCAGCAGCCCTATGCAGTCTAACTATGGCTACACCTTC,CASSPMQSNYGYTF
TRBD1,NA,TRBJ2-1,TRBV20-1,TGCAGTGCTAAAGGGACAGGGCCCTCGGTCAGTGAGCAGTTCTTC,CSAKGTGPSVSEQFF
TRBD2,few,TRBJ2-2,TRBV9,TGTGCCAGCAGCTTTACCGGGACTAGCGGGGGGGCGACCGGGGAGCTGTTTTTT,CASSFTGTSGGATGELFF
NA,many,TRBJ1-6,TRBV4-3,TGCGCCAGCAGCCGTACAGGGACTGATTCACCCCTCCACTTT,CASSRTGTDSPLHF